This T cell receptor (beta chain) was captured in a study of CD8+CD57+ T cells in acquired aplastic anemia. Study summary: CD4+ and CD8+ cells, once sorted, gave DNA averaging roughly 3.2 ug.

Study outcomes and limitations: Patients and controls had in common 25 to 30 CD8+ CDR3 sequences.

Patients who underwent sequencing had shown CD8+CD57+ cell expansion by flow cytometry. Acquired aplastic anemia of severe grade affected all patients. Regarding this clonotype: Its antigen is still unknown.

There are 14 residues in the CDR3. V lost 4 bases and J lost 5; bases outside the gene matches: 3. CDR1 and CDR2 from the germline V gene are LNHDA and SQIVND (reference sequence). TCR beta VDJ and CDR3 profiling used genomic DNA as template. TCRdb processed the reads anew with MiXCR; each CDR3 protein has one entry. The table lists about 180,000 distinct CDR3 sequences, more than 60% of them singletons. The rearrangement uses TRBV19 and TRBJ2-1, with 9 bases lining up with TRBD2. The sequencing sample was made of sorted CD4+, CD8+, or CD8+CD57+ T cells (not recorded which) from PBMCs. This TCR was recovered from a human donor with aplastic anemia. The CDR3 bases are TGTGCCAGTAGTAGACTAGCGGAGAACAATGAGCAGTTCTTC. Amino acid sequence: CASSRLAENNEQFF. Full variable domain (remainder filled in from reference TRBV19 and TRBJ2-1): DGGITQSPKYLFRKEGQNVTLSCEQNLNHDAMYWYRQDPGQGLRLIYYSQIVNDFQKGDIAEGYSVSREKKESFPLTVTSAQKNPTAFYLCASSRLAENNEQFFGPGTRLTVL.